This TCR beta chain was obtained from a study of response to subunit inactivated influenza vaccine. This clonotype was detected ten times or more. TCRdb called the RT-PCR reads again in MiXCR, with one record for every CDR3 protein. The repertoire holds 550,000 to 800,000 distinct CDR3 sequences, 14% seen once, with 5.5% to 7% in the top ten. The germline V gene has CDR1 LGHNA and CDR2 YSLEER. There are 19 residues in the CDR3. Trimming removed 0 bases at V and 0 bases at J, with 18 bases between. The sequencing here drew on PBMCs from blood, taken 14 to 15 days before vaccination. The source of this sequence is a man in his forties or fifties who received an inactivated influenza vaccine. The gene calls are TRBV4-3 and TRBJ1-3; D not certain. CDR3 DNA sequence: TGCGCCAGCAGCCAAGATCCCGGAACATTACGGAGCTCTGGAAACACCATATATTTT. Translated, it gives CASSQDPGTLRSSGNTIYF.